This TCR beta chain was sequenced for a study of identical twins. Overall study findings and caveats: Partial confounding of zero-insertion analyses by invariant MAIT and iNKT cells was possible.

In regard to this clonotype: What it binds is unknown.

The germline gives CDR1 MNHEY, CDR2 SVGEGT. The junction had 9 bases not matched to a gene; V was cut back by 5 bases and J by 6 bases. The CDR3 is 15 amino acids. TCRdb independently ran MiXCR on the 5' RACE reads; one entry per CDR3 protein. The sample has over 600,000 distinct CDR3 sequences; around 20% are singletons. Another study also made use of these data, one on T cells expressing NK-cell markers.

The receptor's source is a woman between 18 and 30 years old in good health. The chain couples TRBV6-2 or TRBV6-3 to TRBJ2-1; 8 bases are shared with TRBD2. The sample was PBMCs. The CDR3 coding sequence is TGTGCCAGCAGTACTTGGCGGGGGGTAGGCAATGAGCAGTTCTTC. Translation gives CASSTWRGVGNEQFF.